Each of the 7 T cell receptor beta chains below was sequenced from the same sample in a study of cytomegalovirus exposure and HLA in healthy donors. Primers: 60 Vbeta forward and 13 Jbeta reverse. Sequencing used immunoSEQ multiplex PCR; TCRdb keeps in-frame clones, though not all of them. The repertoire consists of approximately 110,000 clones, with approximately 69% occurring once and the leading ten covering 3% to 3.5%. Sequenced: PBMCs. These receptors all come from a man aged 30-40 years in good health and CMV-seronegative.

This clone was observed a handful of times. This chain uses TRBV6-5 with TRBJ1-1, with D uncertain. V lost 5 bases and J 3 bases, leaving 10 bases between the germline ends. This CDR3 is built from 13 residues. The germline V gene has CDR1 MNHEY and CDR2 SVGAGI. For the CDR3, the DNA is TGTGCCAGCAGTGAAGCGCTGGACACTGAAGCTTTCTTT. Encoded protein: CASSEALDTEAFF.

In DNA, the CDR3 is TGTGCCAGCAGCTTGATCGGGACAGGGCATGGAAACACCATATATTTT. Protein sequence: CASSLIGTGHGNTIYF. The chain combines TRBV7-9 with TRBJ1-3; 9 bases align to TRBD1. The junction had 6 bases not matched to a gene; V was cut back by 3 bases and J by 3 bases. The length of the CDR3 is 16 residues. The germline CDR1 and CDR2 sequences are SEHNR and FQNEAQ (reference sequence).

This clone was recorded a few times. The gene calls are TRBV27 and TRBJ2-7, with 7 positions matching TRBD1. Trimming removed 6 bases from V and 2 bases from J; junction bases left unmatched: 7. CDR3 size: 14 residues. Germline assignment: CDR1 MNHEY and CDR2 SMNVEV (reference sequence). For the CDR3, the DNA is TGTGCCAGCAGGTCCGGGACAGTCCCCTACGAGCAGTACTTC. Protein: CASRSGTVPYEQYF.

The gene calls are TRBV29-1 and TRBJ1-1, with 7 bases that match TRBD1. J gave up 5 bases and V 5 bases, and 8 bases lay outside the gene matches. Per germline, CDR1 SQVTM and CDR2 ANQGSEA. This CDR3 has 13 amino acids. The CDR3 DNA follows: TGCAGCGTTCAACAGGGGTCGAAAACTGAAGCTTTCTTT. Its protein product is CSVQQGSKTEAFF.

The V call is TRBV18, the J call TRBJ2-3; 10 nucleotides match TRBD2. Trimming took 1 base from V and 5 from J; bases not matched to a gene: 12. Germline assignment: CDR1 KGHSH and CDR2 LQKENI. This CDR3 comprises 18 residues. DNA for the CDR3: TGTGCCAGCTCACCACTGATGAAACTAGCGGGATTCGTAGATACGCAGTATTTT. The encoded protein is CASSPLMKLAGFVDTQYF.

This CDR3 is CASSTWGEETQYF. The CDR3 bases are TGTGCCAGCAGCACCTGGGGGGAAGAGACCCAGTACTTC. This chain uses TRBV7-9 with TRBJ2-5; possible D gene TRBD2, 6 bases. The CDR3 has 13 amino acids. V was trimmed by 5 bases and J by 3 bases, leaving 10 bases between them. Germline V gene lookup returns CDR1 SEHNR and CDR2 FQNEAQ (reference sequence).

The CDR3 DNA sequence: TGCGCCAGCAGCCACCATACCCTCGGTACTAGCGGAAATGAGCAGTTCTTC. As protein: CASSHHTLGTSGNEQFF. The J gene is TRBJ2-1, the V gene TRBV4-1; TRBD2 agrees at 8 bases. This CDR3 has 17 residues. The germline CDR1 and CDR2 sequences are MGHRA and YSYEKL. V shed 3 bases and J 7 bases; nucleotides not matched to a gene: 14.